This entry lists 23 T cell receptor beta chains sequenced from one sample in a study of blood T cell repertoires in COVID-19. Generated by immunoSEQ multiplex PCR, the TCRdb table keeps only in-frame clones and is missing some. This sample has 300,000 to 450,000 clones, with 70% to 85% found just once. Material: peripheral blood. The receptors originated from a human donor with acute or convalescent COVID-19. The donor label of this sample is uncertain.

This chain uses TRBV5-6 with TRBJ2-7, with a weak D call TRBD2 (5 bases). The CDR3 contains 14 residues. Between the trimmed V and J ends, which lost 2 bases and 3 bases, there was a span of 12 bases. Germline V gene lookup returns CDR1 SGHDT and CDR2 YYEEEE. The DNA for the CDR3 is TGTGCCAGCAGCTTATCAAGAGGGAGCTACGAGCAGTACTTC. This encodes CASSLSRGSYEQYF.

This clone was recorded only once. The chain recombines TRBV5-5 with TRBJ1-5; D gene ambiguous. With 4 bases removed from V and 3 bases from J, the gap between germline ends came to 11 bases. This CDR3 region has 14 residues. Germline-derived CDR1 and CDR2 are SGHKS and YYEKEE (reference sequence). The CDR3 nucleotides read TGTGCCAGCAGCCCGAATGTGGCCAATCAGCCCCAGCATTTT. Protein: CASSPNVANQPQHF.

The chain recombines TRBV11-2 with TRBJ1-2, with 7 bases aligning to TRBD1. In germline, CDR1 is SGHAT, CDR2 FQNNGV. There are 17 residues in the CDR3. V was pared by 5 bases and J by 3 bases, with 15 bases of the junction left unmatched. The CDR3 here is CASSTLPGQKKHYGYTF. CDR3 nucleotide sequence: TGTGCCAGCAGCACCCTACCGGGACAGAAGAAACACTATGGCTACACCTTC.

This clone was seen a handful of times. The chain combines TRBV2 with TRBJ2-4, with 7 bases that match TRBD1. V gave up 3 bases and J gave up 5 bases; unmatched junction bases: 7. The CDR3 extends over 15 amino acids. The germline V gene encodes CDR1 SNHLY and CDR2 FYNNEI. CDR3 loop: CASSDRDRGENIQYF. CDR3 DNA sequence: TGTGCCAGCAGTGACCGGGACAGAGGGGAAAACATTCAGTACTTC.

In DNA, the CDR3 is TGTGCCAGCAGCTTATCAGGCGATGAGCAGTTCTTC. This translates into CASSLSGDEQFF. V gene TRBV11-2 combines with J gene TRBJ2-1; no clear D. Germline V gene lookup returns CDR1 SGHAT and CDR2 FQNNGV. This CDR3 spans 12 amino acids. V gave up 2 bases and J gave up 8 bases, with 7 bases separating them.

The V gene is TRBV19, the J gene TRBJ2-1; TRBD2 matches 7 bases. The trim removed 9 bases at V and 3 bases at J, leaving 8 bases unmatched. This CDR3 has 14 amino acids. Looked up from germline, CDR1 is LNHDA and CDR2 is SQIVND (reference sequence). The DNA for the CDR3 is TGTGCCAGCTCGCGGGGGAAGGACTACAATGAGCAGTTCTTC. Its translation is CASSRGKDYNEQFF.

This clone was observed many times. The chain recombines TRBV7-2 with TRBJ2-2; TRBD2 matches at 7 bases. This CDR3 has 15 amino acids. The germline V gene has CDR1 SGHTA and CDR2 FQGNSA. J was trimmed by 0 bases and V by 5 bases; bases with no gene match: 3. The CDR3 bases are TGTGCCAGCAGCCACGGGGGGACGAACACCGGGGAGCTGTTTTTT. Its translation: CASSHGGTNTGELFF.

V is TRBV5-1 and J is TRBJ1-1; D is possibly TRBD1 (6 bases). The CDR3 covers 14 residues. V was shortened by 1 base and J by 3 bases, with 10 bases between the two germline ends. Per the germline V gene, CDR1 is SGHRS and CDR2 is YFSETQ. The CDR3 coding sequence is TGCGCCAGCAGCTTGATAGGGGGAGACACTGAAGCTTTCTTT. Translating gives CASSLIGGDTEAFF.

The CDR3 DNA is TGTGCCAGCAGCTCAGGCCGCACGACGAACTATGGCTACACCTTC. Its protein product is CASSSGRTTNYGYTF. J is TRBJ1-2 and V is TRBV11-2; no firm D call. Looked up from germline, CDR1 is SGHAT and CDR2 is FQNNGV. CDR3 length: 15 residues. V lost 4 bases and J lost 2, with 14 bases in between.

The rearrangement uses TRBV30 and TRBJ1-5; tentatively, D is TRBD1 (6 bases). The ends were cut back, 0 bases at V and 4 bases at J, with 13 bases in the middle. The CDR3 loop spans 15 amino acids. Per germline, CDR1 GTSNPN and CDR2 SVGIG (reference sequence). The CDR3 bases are TGTGCCTGGAGTGTAGGGAGGGGGGCGAATCAGCCCCAGCATTTT. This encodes CAWSVGRGANQPQHF.

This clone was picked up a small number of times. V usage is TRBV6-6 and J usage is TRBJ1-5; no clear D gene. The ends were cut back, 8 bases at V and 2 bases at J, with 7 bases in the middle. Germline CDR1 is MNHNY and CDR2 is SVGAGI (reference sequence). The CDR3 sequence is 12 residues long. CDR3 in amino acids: CASQVGNQPQHF. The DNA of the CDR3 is TGTGCCAGCCAGGTCGGCAATCAGCCCCAGCATTTT.

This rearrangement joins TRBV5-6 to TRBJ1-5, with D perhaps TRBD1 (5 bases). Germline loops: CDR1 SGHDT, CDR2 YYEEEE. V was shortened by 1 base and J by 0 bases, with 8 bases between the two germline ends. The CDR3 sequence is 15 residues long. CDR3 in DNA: TGTGCCAGCAGCTTGAGGGGTTATAGCAATCAGCCCCAGCATTTT. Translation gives CASSLRGYSNQPQHF.

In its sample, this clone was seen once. CDR3 in amino acids: CATSREPRHEQFF. The CDR3 DNA is TGTGCCACCAGCAGAGAGCCCAGGCATGAGCAGTTCTTC. This rearrangement joins TRBV15 to TRBJ2-1, with D uncertain. Trimming left V 0 bases short and J 8 bases short, with 8 bases between. This CDR3 has 13 amino acids. Germline loops: CDR1 LNHNV, CDR2 YYDKDF (reference sequence).

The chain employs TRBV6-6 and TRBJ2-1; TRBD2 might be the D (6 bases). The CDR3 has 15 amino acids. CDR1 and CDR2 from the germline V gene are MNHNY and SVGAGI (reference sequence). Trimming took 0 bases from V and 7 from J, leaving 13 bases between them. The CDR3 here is CASSYSRLGANEQFF. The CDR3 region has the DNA TGTGCCAGCAGTTACTCTCGACTAGGAGCGAATGAGCAGTTCTTC.

The DNA of the CDR3 is TGTGCCAGCAGCTCAGGACAGATTGTCTCGGAGACCCAGTACTTC. It encodes CASSSGQIVSETQYF. J is TRBJ2-5 and V is TRBV11-1; tentative D call: TRBD1 (6 bases). This CDR3 spans 15 amino acids. Germline V lookup: CDR1 SGHAT, CDR2 FQDESV (reference sequence). The V and J ends lost 4 bases and 5 bases respectively, with 17 bases between them.

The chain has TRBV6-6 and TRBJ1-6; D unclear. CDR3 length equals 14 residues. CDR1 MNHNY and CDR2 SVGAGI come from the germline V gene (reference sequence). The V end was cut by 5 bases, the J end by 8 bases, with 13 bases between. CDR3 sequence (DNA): TGTGCCAGCAGTAGCTGGGAGGTTGATTCACCCCTCCACTTT. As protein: CASSSWEVDSPLHF.

The CDR3 DNA is TGCGCCAGGGGGGGGGAGTACGAGCAGTACTTC. It is translated as CARGGEYEQYF. V gene TRBV10-1 combines with J gene TRBJ2-7, with TRBD2 matching over 7 bases. The CDR3 runs 11 residues. In germline, CDR1 is WNHNN, CDR2 SYGVQD (reference sequence). J was trimmed by 4 bases and V by 9 bases; bases with no gene match: 3.

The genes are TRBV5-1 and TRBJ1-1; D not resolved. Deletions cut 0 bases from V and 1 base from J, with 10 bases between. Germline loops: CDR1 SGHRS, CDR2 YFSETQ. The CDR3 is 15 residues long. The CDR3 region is CASSLAGLQNTEAFF. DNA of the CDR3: TGCGCCAGCAGCTTGGCCGGTCTCCAGAACACTGAAGCTTTCTTT.

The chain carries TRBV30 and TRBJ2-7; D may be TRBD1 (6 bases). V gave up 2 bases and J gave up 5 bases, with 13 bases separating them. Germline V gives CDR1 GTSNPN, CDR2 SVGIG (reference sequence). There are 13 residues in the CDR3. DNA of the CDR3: TGTGCCTGGAGTAGACAGGCATGGAACGAGCAGTACTTC. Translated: CAWSRQAWNEQYF.

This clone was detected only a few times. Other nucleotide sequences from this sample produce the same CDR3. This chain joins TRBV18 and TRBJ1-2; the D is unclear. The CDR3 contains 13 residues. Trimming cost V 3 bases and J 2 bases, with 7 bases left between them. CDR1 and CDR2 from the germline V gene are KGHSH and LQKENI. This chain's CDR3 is CASSPGGNYGYTF. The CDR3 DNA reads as TGTGCCAGCTCACCCGGAGGGAACTATGGCTACACCTTC.

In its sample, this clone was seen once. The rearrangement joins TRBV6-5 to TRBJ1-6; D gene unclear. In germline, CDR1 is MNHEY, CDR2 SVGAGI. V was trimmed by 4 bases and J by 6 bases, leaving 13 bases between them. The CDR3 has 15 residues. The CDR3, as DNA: TGTGCCAGCAGTTGGGCTGCGACATCTAATTCACCCCTCCACTTT. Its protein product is CASSWAATSNSPLHF.

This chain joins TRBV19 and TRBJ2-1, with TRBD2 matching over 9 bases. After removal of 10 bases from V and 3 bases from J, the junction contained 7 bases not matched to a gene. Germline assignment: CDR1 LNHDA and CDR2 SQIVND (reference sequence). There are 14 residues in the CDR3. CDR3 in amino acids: CATKNSGSYNEQFF. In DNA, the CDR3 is TGTGCCACTAAAAATAGCGGGAGCTACAATGAGCAGTTCTTC.

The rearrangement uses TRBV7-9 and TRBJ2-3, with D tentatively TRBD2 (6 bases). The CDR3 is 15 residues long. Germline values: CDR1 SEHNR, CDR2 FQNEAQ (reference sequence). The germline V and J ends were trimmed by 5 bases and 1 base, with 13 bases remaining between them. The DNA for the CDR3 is TGTGCCAGCAGCCCCTTCTCTAGCGGCACAGATACGCAGTATTTT. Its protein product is CASSPFSSGTDTQYF. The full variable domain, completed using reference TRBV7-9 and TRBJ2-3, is DTGVSQNPRHKITKRGQNVTFRCDPISEHNRLYWYRQTLGQGPEFLTYFQNEAQLEKSRLLSDRFSAERPKGSFSTLEIQRTEQGDSAMYLCASSPFSSGTDTQYFGPGTRLTVL.